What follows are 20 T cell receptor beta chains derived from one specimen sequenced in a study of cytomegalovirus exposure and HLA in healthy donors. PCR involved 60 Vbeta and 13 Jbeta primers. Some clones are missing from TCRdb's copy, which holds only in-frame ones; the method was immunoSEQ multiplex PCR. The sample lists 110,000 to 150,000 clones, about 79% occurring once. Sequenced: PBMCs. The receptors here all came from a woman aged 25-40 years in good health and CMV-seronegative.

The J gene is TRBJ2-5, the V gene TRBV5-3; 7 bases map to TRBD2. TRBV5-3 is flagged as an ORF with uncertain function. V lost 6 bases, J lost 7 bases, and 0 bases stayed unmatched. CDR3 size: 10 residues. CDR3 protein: CARTGGTQYF. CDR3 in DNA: TGTGCCAGAACGGGGGGGACCCAGTACTTC.

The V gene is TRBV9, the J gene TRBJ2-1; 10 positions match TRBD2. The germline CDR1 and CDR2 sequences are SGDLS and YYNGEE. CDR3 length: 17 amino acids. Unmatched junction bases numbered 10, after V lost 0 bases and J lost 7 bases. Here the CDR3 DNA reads TGTGCCAGCAGCGTAGACCCCACTAGCGGGGTAAGGAATGAGCAGTTCTTC. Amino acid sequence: CASSVDPTSGVRNEQFF.

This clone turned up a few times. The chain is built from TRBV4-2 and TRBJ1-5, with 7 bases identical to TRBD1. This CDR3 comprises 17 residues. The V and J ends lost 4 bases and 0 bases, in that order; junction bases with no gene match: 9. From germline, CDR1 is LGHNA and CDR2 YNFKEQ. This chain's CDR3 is CASSPLGEGASNQPQHF. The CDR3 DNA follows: TGTGCCAGCAGCCCACTCGGTGAGGGGGCTAGCAATCAGCCCCAGCATTTT.

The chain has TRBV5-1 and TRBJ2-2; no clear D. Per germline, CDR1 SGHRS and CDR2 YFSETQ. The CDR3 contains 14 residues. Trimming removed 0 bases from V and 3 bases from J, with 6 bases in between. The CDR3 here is CASSLGTDTGELFF. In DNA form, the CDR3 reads TGCGCCAGCAGCTTGGGAACGGACACCGGGGAGCTGTTTTTT.

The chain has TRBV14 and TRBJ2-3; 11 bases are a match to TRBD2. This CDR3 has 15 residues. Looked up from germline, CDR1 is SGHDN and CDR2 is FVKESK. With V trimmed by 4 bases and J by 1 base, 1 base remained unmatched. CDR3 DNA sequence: TGTGCCAGCAGCCTACTAGCGGGGGGCACAGATACGCAGTATTTT. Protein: CASSLLAGGTDTQYF.

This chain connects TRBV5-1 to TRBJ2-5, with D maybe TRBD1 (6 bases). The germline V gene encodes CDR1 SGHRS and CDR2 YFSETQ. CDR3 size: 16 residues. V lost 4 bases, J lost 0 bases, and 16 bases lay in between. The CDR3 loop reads CASSRLGGLYQETQYF. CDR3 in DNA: TGCGCCAGCAGCCGACTTGGGGGCCTGTACCAAGAGACCCAGTACTTC.

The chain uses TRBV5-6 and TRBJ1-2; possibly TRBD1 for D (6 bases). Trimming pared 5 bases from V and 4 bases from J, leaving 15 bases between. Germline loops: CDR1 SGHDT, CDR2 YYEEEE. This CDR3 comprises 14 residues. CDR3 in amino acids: CASRLQGDGYGYTF. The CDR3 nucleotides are TGTGCCAGCAGACTACAGGGAGACGGCTATGGCTACACCTTC.

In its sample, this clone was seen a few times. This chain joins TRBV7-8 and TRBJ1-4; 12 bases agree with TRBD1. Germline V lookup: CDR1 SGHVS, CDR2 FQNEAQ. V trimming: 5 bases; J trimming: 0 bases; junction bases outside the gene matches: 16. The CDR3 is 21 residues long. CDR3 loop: CASSPRPGQGAILATNEKLFF. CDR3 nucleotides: TGTGCCAGCAGCCCCCGGCCGGGACAGGGGGCGATCCTTGCAACTAATGAAAAACTGTTTTTT.

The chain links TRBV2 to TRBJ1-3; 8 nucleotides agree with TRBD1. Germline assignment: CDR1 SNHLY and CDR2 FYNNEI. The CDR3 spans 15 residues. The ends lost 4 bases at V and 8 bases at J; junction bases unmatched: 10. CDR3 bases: TGTGCCAGCAGTGCTCGGACAGGGAAGGGAGACACCATATATTTT. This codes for CASSARTGKGDTIYF.

The CDR3 coding sequence is TGTGCCAGCAGCTACAGGGGGAACACTGAAGCTTTCTTT. Its protein is CASSYRGNTEAFF. J is TRBJ1-1 and V is TRBV27; 7 bases line up with TRBD1. The germline gives CDR1 MNHEY, CDR2 SMNVEV (reference sequence). The CDR3 extends over 13 amino acids. V lost 6 bases, J lost 1 base, and 2 bases stayed unmatched.

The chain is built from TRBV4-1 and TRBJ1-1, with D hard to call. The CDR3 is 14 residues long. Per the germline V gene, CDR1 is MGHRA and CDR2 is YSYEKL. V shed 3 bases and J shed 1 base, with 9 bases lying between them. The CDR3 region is CASSHPLSNTEAFF. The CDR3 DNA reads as TGCGCCAGCAGCCACCCTCTATCGAACACTGAAGCTTTCTTT.

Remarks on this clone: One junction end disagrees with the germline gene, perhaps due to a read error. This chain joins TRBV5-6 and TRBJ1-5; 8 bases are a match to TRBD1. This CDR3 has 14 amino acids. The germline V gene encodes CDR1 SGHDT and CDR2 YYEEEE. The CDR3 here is CASSFGTGGQLQHF. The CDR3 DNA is TGTGCCAGCAGCTTTGGGACAGGTGGGCAGCTCCAGCATTTT.

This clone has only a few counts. CDR3 residues: CSASREEKLFF. For the CDR3, the DNA is TGCAGTGCTAGTCGTGAGGAAAAACTGTTTTTT. This chain links TRBV20-1 with TRBJ1-4; D is undetermined. This CDR3 region has 11 residues. Germline V gives CDR1 DFQATT, CDR2 SNEGSKA (reference sequence). The ends were cut back, 3 bases at V and 8 bases at J, with 7 bases in the middle.

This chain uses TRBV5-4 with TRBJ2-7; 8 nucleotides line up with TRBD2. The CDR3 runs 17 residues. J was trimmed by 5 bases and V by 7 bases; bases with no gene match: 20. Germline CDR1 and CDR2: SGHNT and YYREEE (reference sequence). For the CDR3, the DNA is TGTGCCAGCTCCCCGCCAGGACAGCGGGGGCCTCGGGACGAGCAGTACTTC. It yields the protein CASSPPGQRGPRDEQYF.

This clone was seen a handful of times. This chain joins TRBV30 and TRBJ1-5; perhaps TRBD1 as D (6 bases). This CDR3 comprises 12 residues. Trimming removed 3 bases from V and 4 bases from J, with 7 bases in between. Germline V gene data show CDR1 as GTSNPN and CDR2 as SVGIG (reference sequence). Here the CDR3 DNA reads TGTGCCTGGAGGACAGGAAATCAGCCCCAGCATTTT. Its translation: CAWRTGNQPQHF.

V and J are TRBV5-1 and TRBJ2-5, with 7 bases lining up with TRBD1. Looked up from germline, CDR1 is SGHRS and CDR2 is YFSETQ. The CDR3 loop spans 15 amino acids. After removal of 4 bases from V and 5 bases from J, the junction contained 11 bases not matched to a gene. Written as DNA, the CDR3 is TGCGCCAGCAGCCCCTTAAGACAGGGTGGGGAGACCCAGTACTTC. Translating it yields CASSPLRQGGETQYF. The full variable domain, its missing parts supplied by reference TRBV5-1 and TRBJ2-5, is KAGVTQTPRYLIKTRGQQVTLSCSPISGHRSVSWYQQTPGQGLQFLFEYFSETQRNKGNFPGRFSGRQFSNSRSEMNVSTLELGDSALYLCASSPLRQGGETQYFGPGTRLLVL.

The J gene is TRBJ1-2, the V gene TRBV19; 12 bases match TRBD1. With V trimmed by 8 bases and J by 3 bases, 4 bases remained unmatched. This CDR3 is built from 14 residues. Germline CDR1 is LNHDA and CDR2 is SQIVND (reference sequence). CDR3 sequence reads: CASAGTGGYYGYTF. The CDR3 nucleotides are TGTGCCAGTGCCGGGACAGGGGGCTACTATGGCTACACCTTC.

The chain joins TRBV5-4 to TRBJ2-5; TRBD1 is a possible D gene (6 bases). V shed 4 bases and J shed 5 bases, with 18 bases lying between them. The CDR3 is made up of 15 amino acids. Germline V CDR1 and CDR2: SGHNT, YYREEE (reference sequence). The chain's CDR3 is CASSPRDRIGETQYF. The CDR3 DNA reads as TGTGCCAGCAGCCCCCGAGACAGGATAGGGGAGACCCAGTACTTC. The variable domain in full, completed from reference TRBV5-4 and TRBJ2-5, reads ETGVTQSPTHLIKTRGQQVTLRCSSQSGHNTVSWYQQALGQGPQFIFQYYREEENGRGNFPPRFSGLQFPNYSSELNVNALELDDSALYLCASSPRDRIGETQYFGPGTRLLVL.

CDR3 sequence: CSTRSTDTQYF. CDR3 in DNA: TGCAGTACACGCAGCACAGATACGCAGTATTTT. This chain joins TRBV20-1 and TRBJ2-3; D is unresolved. V was shortened by 8 bases and J by 0 bases, with 6 bases between the two germline ends. This CDR3 has 11 amino acids. Germline V gene data show CDR1 as DFQATT and CDR2 as SNEGSKA (reference sequence).

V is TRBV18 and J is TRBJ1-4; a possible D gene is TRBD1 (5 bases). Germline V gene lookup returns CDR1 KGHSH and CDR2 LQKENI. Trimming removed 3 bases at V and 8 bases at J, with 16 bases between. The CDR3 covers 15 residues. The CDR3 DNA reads TGTGCCAGCTCACCCGGGCAGGGCAGGGAAGAAAAACTGTTTTTT. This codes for CASSPGQGREEKLFF.